A selection of T cell receptor beta chains follows, all from one sample in a study of blood T cell repertoires in COVID-19. Measured with immunoSEQ multiplex PCR; TCRdb has only the in-frame clones, and not every one. The sample consists of fewer than 700,000 clones, around nine tenths of them appearing once. Sequenced input: peripheral blood. The source is a woman aged 45 to 65 with COVID-19, enrolled during active disease. The CDR3 runs from the conserved cysteine through the conserved F or W. The order of the fields is J gene, D gene, clone size, CDR3 length, V gene, CDR3 DNA, CDR3 protein. D genes are given only for firm matches. The listing skips clone size in some rows; elsewhere it reads once, few, many or a size class.

TRBJ2-3 - - 12 TRBV18 TGTGCCAGCTCCCTCGGCACAGATACGCAGTATTTT CASSLGTDTQYF
TRBJ1-1 - once 17 TRBV7-2 TGTGCCAGCAGCTACCTGACGGCCTATCGGGGGAACACTGAAGCTTTCTTT CASSYLTAYRGNTEAFF
TRBJ2-1 TRBD2 once 16 TRBV4-2 TGTGCCAGCAGCGAAGGGGGACTAGCGGGGCACAATGAGCAGTTCTTC CASSEGGLAGHNEQFF
TRBJ1-6 TRBD1 once 14 TRBV9 TGTGCCAGCAGGGGGACAGGCTATAATTCACCCCTCCACTTT CASRGTGYNSPLHF
TRBJ1-2 TRBD1 - 12 TRBV29-1 TGCAGCGTTTCCGGGACAGGGAATGGCTACACCTTC CSVSGTGNGYTF
TRBJ2-1 - - 15 TRBV28 TGTGCCAGCAGACAGGGGGGGGGAACCTACAATGAGCAGTTCTTC CASRQGGGTYNEQFF
TRBJ2-7 TRBD1 once 16 TRBV6-5 TGTGCCAGCAGTTTTTCCGGGACAGGGAACCCCTACGAGCAGTACTTC CASSFSGTGNPYEQYF
TRBJ1-1 TRBD1 - 14 TRBV13 TGTGCCAGCAGCTTTCAACAGGGGGCATATGAAGCTTTCTTT CASSFQQGAYEAFF
TRBJ1-1 TRBD1 - 14 TRBV6-5 TGTGCCAGCAGGGCTCGACAGGGGATATCTGAAGCTTTCTTT CASRARQGISEAFF
TRBJ1-2 TRBD1 - 17 TRBV5-4 TGTGCCAGCAGCCCCAAGACAGGGGCGGGAGCTAACTATGGCTACACCTTC CASSPKTGAGANYGYTF
TRBJ2-1 - - 16 TRBV6-1 TGTGCCAGCAGTGAAGGCGCGGTGAGCTCCTACAATGAGCAGTTCTTC CASSEGAVSSYNEQFF
TRBJ1-4 TRBD1 - 14 TRBV6-5 TGTGCCAGCATAAGGGACAGGGATAATGAAAAACTGTTTTTT CASIRDRDNEKLFF
TRBJ2-5 - - 14 TRBV5-1 TGCGCCAGCAGCACGGGACACTATGGGGAGACCCAGTACTTC CASSTGHYGETQYF
TRBJ2-4 TRBD1 - 14 TRBV11-2 TGTGCCAGCAGCTTAGGGACAGGGGAAAACATTCAGTACTTC CASSLGTGENIQYF
TRBJ1-4 TRBD1 - 15 TRBV24-1 TGTGCCACCAGTGAAGGCAGGGGGAGAAGGGAAAAACTGTTTTTT CATSEGRGRREKLFF
TRBJ2-5 TRBD2 - 17 TRBV4-2 TGTGCCAGCAGCCAAGATCAGCGTAGCGGGGCCCAAGAGACCCAGTACTTC CASSQDQRSGAQETQYF
TRBJ2-7 TRBD1 - 18 TRBV7-8 TGTGCCAGCAGCTTAGCACCCCAGACAGGGGCAGAAGGCTACGAGCAGTACTTC CASSLAPQTGAEGYEQYF
TRBJ1-1 - - 13 TRBV9 TGTGCCAGCAGCGTCCTCCAGGGTAGTGAAGCTTTCTTT CASSVLQGSEAFF
TRBJ1-6 - - 13 TRBV6-4 TGTGCCAGCAGTGAGGGCCAGGGTTCACCCCTCCACTTT CASSEGQGSPLHF
TRBJ1-4 TRBD1 once 15 TRBV7-9 TGTGCCAGCAGCTTAGTAGGACAGGGGGCTGAAAAACTGTTTTTT CASSLVGQGAEKLFF
TRBJ2-7 TRBD1 - 15 TRBV6-4 TGTGCCAGCAGAGGACCCGGGACAGGGGTGGTCGAGCAGTACTTC CASRGPGTGVVEQYF
TRBJ1-4 - - 15 TRBV6-5 TGTGCCAGCAGTTCGGGGGATTGGGGCCCCGAAAAACTGTTTTTT CASSSGDWGPEKLFF
TRBJ1-2 - - 16 TRBV2 TGTGCCAGTAACCCGGACCTGGGGCAGGGCGCTTATGGCTACACCTTC CASNPDLGQGAYGYTF
TRBJ2-7 TRBD2 - 16 TRBV5-4 TGTGCCAGCAGCTTGGCGCCTAGCGGGGGGGCCAACGAGCAGTACTTC CASSLAPSGGANEQYF
TRBJ2-3 - - 13 TRBV5-1 TGCGCCAGCAGCTTGGAGGTTGGGAGGAAGCAGTATTTT CASSLEVGRKQYF
TRBJ2-5 TRBD2 - 10 TRBV29-1 TGCAGCGTTGGGGGGGGGACCCAGTACTTC CSVGGGTQYF
TRBJ2-5 - once 16 TRBV30 TGTGCCTGGACTGGACGGGAGGGGGCAGAGGGAGAGACCCAGTACTTC CAWTGREGAEGETQYF
TRBJ1-1 TRBD1 - 13 TRBV19 TGTGCCAGTAGTACTCAGGGGGCCACTGAAGCTTTCTTT CASSTQGATEAFF
TRBJ1-4 - - 18 TRBV5-5 TGTGCCAGCAGCTTGGTTTTGCAGGGGAGACTAATATATGAAAAACTGTTTTTT CASSLVLQGRLIYEKLFF
TRBJ1-1 TRBD1 - 16 TRBV5-1 TGCGCCAGCAGCCGTTTTCCGGGACAGATGAACACTGAAGCTTTCTTT CASSRFPGQMNTEAFF
TRBJ2-1 - - 14 TRBV18 TGTGCCAGCTCACCACGACAGAAACACAATGAGCAGTTCTTC CASSPRQKHNEQFF
TRBJ2-5 TRBD2 - 16 TRBV5-4 TGTGCCAGCAGCCCTCAAGGGACTAGCGGGGCGGAGACCCAGTACTTC CASSPQGTSGAETQYF
TRBJ1-3 - - 14 TRBV9 TGTGCCAGCAGTCAGATACAGGGTGGAAACACCATATATTTT CASSQIQGGNTIYF
TRBJ2-2 - - 15 TRBV13 TGTGCCAGCAGCTTAGGGACGGGGAACACCGGGGAGCTGTTTTTT CASSLGTGNTGELFF
TRBJ1-3 - - 15 TRBV19 TGTGCCAGTAGTCCAATGGGGAGCTCTGGAAACACCATATATTTT CASSPMGSSGNTIYF
TRBJ1-1 TRBD1 - 13 TRBV5-1 TGCGCCAGCAGCCTACAGGGGACAGGTGAAGCTTTCTTT CASSLQGTGEAFF